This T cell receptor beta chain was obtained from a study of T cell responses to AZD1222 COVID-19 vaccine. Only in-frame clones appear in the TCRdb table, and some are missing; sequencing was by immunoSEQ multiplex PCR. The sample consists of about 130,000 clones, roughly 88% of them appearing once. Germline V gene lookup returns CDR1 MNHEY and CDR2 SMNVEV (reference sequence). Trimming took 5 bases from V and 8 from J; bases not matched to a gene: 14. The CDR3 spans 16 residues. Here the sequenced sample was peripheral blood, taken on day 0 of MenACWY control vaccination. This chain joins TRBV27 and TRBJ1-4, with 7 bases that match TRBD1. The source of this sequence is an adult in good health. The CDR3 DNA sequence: TGTGCCAGCAGTACCTCGGGCAGGGGGAATCGGGAAAAACTGTTTTTT. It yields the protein CASSTSGRGNREKLFF.